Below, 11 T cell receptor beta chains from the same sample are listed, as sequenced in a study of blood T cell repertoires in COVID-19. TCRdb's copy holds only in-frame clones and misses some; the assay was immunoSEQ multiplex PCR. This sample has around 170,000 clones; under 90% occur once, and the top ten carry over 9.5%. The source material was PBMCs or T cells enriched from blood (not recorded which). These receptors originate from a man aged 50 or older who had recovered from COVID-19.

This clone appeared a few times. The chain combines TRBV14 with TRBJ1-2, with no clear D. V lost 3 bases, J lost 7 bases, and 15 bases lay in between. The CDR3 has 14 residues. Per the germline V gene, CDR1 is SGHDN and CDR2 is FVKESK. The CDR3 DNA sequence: TGTGCCAGCAGCCATACAGAGAAAAGTCGTGGCTACACCTTC. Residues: CASSHTEKSRGYTF.

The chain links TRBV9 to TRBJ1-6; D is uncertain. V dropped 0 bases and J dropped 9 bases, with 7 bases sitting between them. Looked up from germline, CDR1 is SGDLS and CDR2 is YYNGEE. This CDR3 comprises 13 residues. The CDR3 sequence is CASSVVGGSPLHF. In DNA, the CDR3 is TGTGCCAGCAGCGTAGTAGGCGGTTCACCCCTCCACTTT. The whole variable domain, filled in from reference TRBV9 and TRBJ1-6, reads DSGVTQTPKHLITATGQRVTLRCSPRSGDLSVYWYQQSLDQGLQFLIQYYNGEERAKGNILERFSAQQFPDLHSELNLSSLELGDSALYFCASSVVGGSPLHFGNGTRLTVT.

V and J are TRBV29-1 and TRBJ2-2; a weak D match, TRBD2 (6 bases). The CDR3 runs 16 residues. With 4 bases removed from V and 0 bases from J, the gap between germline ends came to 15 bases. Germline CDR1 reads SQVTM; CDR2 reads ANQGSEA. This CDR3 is CSVVLREFANTGELFF. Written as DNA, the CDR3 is TGCAGCGTTGTTCTCCGGGAGTTCGCGAACACCGGGGAGCTGTTTTTT.

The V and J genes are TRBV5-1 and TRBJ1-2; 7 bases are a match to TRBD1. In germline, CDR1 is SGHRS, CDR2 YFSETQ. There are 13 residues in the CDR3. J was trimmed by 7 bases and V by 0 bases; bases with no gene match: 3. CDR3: CASSLAQGGGYTF. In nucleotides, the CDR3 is TGCGCCAGCAGCTTGGCCCAGGGGGGTGGCTACACCTTC. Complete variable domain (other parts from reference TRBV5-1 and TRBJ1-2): KAGVTQTPRYLIKTRGQQVTLSCSPISGHRSVSWYQQTPGQGLQFLFEYFSETQRNKGNFPGRFSGRQFSNSRSEMNVSTLELGDSALYLCASSLAQGGGYTFGSGTRLTVV.

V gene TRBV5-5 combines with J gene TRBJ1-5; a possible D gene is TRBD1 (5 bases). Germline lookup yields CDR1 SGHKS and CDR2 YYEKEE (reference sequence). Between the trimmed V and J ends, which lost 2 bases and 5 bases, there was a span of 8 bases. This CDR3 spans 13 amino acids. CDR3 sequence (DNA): TGTGCCAGCAGCTTACAGGCCTATCAGCCCCAGCATTTT. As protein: CASSLQAYQPQHF.

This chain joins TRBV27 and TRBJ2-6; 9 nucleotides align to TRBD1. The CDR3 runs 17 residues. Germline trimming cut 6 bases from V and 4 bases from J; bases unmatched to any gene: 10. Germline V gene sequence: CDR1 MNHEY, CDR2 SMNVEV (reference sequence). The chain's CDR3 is CASSQRHRGHGANVLTF. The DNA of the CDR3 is TGTGCCAGCAGCCAACGCCACAGGGGGCACGGGGCCAACGTCCTGACTTTC.

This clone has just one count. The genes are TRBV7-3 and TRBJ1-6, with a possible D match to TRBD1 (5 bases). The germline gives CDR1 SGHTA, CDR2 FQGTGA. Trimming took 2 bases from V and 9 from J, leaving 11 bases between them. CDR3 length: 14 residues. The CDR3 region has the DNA TGTGCCAGCAGCTTAGGACACGGGGGTTCACCCCTCCACTTT. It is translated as CASSLGHGGSPLHF. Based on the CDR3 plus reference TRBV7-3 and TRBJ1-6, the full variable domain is GAGVSQTPSNKVTEKGKYVELRCDPISGHTALYWYRQSLGQGPEFLIYFQGTGAADDSGLPNDRFFAVRPEGSVSTLKIQRTERGDSAVYLCASSLGHGGSPLHFGNGTRLTVT.

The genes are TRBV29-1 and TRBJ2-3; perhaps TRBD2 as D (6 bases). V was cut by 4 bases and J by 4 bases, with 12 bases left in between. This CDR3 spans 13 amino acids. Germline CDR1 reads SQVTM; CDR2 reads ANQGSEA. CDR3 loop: CSVGRVEPDTQYF. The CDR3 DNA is TGCAGCGTTGGGAGGGTGGAGCCAGATACGCAGTATTTT.

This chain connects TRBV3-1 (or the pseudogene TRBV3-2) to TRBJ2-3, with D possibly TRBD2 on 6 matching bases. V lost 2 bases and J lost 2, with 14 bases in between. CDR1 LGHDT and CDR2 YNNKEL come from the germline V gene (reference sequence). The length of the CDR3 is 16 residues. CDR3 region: CASSQNSGGVTDTQYF. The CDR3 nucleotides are TGTGCCAGCAGCCAAAATTCCGGGGGAGTCACAGATACGCAGTATTTT.

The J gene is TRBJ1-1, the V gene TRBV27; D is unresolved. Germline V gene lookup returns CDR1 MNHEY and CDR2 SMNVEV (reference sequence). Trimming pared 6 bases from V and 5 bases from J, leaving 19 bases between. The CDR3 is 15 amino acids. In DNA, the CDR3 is TGTGCCAGCAGCCAGGAACGCACCTGGAGGACTGAAGCTTTCTTT. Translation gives CASSQERTWRTEAFF.

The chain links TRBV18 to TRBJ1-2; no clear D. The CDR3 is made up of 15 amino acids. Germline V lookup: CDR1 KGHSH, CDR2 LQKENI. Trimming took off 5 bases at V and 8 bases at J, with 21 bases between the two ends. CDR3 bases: TGTGCCAGCTCATTTGACGACGGGTTTGGGAGGGGCTACACCTTC. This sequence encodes CASSFDDGFGRGYTF.